Following are 26 T cell receptor beta chains from one sample sequenced in a study of shared clonotypes between healthy human individuals. Sequenced by immunoSEQ multiplex PCR; TCRdb stores in-frame clones only, minus some. The table has some 1 million clones, more than 60% seen once. The sample was memory CD4+ T cells sorted from blood. Stated subset: CD45RA-negative fraction. All receptors come from a man younger than 35 in good health.

This clone was detected many times. The chain employs TRBV9 and TRBJ1-1, with TRBD1 as a possible D gene (5 bases). V was shortened by 0 bases and J by 8 bases, with 23 bases between the two germline ends. The CDR3 totals 17 residues. In germline, CDR1 is SGDLS, CDR2 YYNGEE. The CDR3 spells CASSVGMGGGARQEAFF. CDR3 coding DNA: TGTGCCAGCAGCGTAGGAATGGGTGGGGGAGCCCGCCAGGAAGCTTTCTTT.

This clone was counted only a few times. This chain joins TRBV7-9 and TRBJ2-2; the D is unclear. The CDR3 has 15 amino acids. Germline V CDR1 and CDR2: SEHNR, FQNEAQ (reference sequence). Trimming left V 1 base short and J 6 bases short, with 12 bases between. CDR3 sequence: CASSLDSQMPGELFF. The DNA for the CDR3 is TGTGCCAGCAGCTTAGATTCGCAAATGCCCGGGGAGCTGTTTTTT.

J is TRBJ1-5 and V is TRBV10-3; no firm D call. The CDR3 totals 13 residues. Trimming stripped 3 bases from V and 3 bases from J, with 6 bases between. Germline CDR1 reads ENHRY; CDR2 reads SYGVKD. The CDR3, as DNA: TGTGCCATCAGTGACACCTACAATCAGCCCCAGCATTTT. This translates into CAISDTYNQPQHF.

The V call is TRBV10-2, the J call TRBJ1-1, with a possible D match to TRBD1 (5 bases). Between the trimmed V and J ends, which lost 4 bases and 8 bases, there was a span of 8 bases. The CDR3 is 11 amino acids. Germline V gene sequence: CDR1 WSHSY, CDR2 SAAADI. The DNA of the CDR3 is TGCGCCAGCAGTGGGGGCCCCGAAGCTTTCTTT. Translation: CASSGGPEAFF.

The genes are TRBV2 and TRBJ1-6; TRBD1 matches at 11 bases. The CDR3 covers 15 residues. CDR1 is SNHLY and CDR2 is FYNNEI in the germline V gene. V lost 9 bases, J lost 9 bases, and 10 bases stayed unmatched. The CDR3 DNA reads as TGTGCCAGATCTGAAGGGGGACAGGGGGTTTCACCCCTCCACTTT. It specifies CARSEGGQGVSPLHF.

CDR3 in amino acids: CASSFNRVGNEQFF. DNA of the CDR3: TGTGCCAGCAGCTTTAACAGGGTCGGTAATGAGCAGTTCTTC. The chain combines TRBV11-2 with TRBJ2-1; possible D gene TRBD1, 6 bases. This CDR3 region has 14 residues. Trimming pared 3 bases from V and 7 bases from J, leaving 13 bases between. Germline V CDR1 and CDR2: SGHAT, FQNNGV.

The chain joins TRBV7-8 to TRBJ1-1, with D uncertain. This CDR3 contains 13 residues. Germline V gene sequence: CDR1 SGHVS, CDR2 FQNEAQ. The germline V and J ends were trimmed by 1 base and 4 bases, with 7 bases remaining between them. CDR3 sequence (DNA): TGTGCCAGCAGCTTAGAAAGGTCCACTGAAGCTTTCTTT. It codes for CASSLERSTEAFF.

This clone occurred a few times. The chain employs TRBV7-9 and TRBJ1-4; no firm D call. V shed 1 base and J shed 7 bases, with 13 bases lying between them. The germline gives CDR1 SEHNR, CDR2 FQNEAQ (reference sequence). The CDR3 spans 15 residues. The CDR3 DNA is TGTGCCAGCAGCTTAGGGGAAAGGAAGGGTGAAAAACTGTTTTTT. This gives the protein CASSLGERKGEKLFF.

With regard to this clone: This CDR3 is also generated by other DNA sequences in the sample. The rearrangement links TRBV5-1 to TRBJ2-3, with a possible D match to TRBD1 (6 bases). CDR3 size: 14 residues. Per germline, CDR1 SGHRS and CDR2 YFSETQ. Trimming shortened V by 0 bases and J by 2 bases, and 7 bases separated the two germline ends. CDR3: CASSLEGDTDTQYF. The CDR3 nucleotides are TGCGCCAGCAGCTTGGAGGGGGACACAGATACGCAGTATTTT.

The chain combines TRBV5-4 with TRBJ2-2; TRBD1 is a possible D gene (5 bases). V lost 0 bases and J 0 bases, leaving 9 bases between the germline ends. The CDR3 sequence is 16 residues long. The germline CDR1 and CDR2 sequences are SGHNT and YYREEE (reference sequence). Here the CDR3 reads CASSLGPGTNTGELFF. The CDR3 nucleotides read TGTGCCAGCAGCTTGGGTCCAGGGACGAACACCGGGGAGCTGTTTTTT.

This chain uses TRBV27 with TRBJ1-1; tentatively, D is TRBD1 (6 bases). Per germline, CDR1 MNHEY and CDR2 SMNVEV (reference sequence). The V end was cut by 3 bases, the J end by 1 base, with 15 bases between. The CDR3 extends over 16 amino acids. The CDR3 DNA reads TGTGCCAGCAGTTTTGGAAGGCCACAGGGGAACACTGAAGCTTTCTTT. Protein sequence: CASSFGRPQGNTEAFF.

This chain joins TRBV5-1 and TRBJ2-4, with D possibly TRBD2 on 6 matching bases. The CDR3 has 17 residues. V was cut by 0 bases and J by 3 bases, with 16 bases left in between. The germline CDR1 and CDR2 sequences are SGHRS and YFSETQ. The CDR3 region is CASSLAEGGWGKNIQYF. The CDR3 region has the DNA TGCGCCAGCAGCTTGGCGGAGGGAGGATGGGGCAAAAACATTCAGTACTTC.

V gene TRBV7-2 combines with J gene TRBJ2-7; 7 bases fit TRBD1. Unmatched junction bases numbered 11, after V lost 5 bases and J lost 4 bases. Germline V gene lookup returns CDR1 SGHTA and CDR2 FQGNSA. This CDR3 contains 15 residues. The CDR3: CASSLSTGNMYEQYF. Here the CDR3 DNA reads TGTGCCAGCAGCCTATCGACAGGGAATATGTACGAGCAGTACTTC. Full variable domain (remainder filled in from reference TRBV7-2 and TRBJ2-7): GAGVSQSPSNKVTEKGKDVELRCDPISGHTALYWYRQSLGQGLEFLIYFQGNSAPDKSGLPSDRFSAERTGGSVSTLTIQRTQQEDSAVYLCASSLSTGNMYEQYFGPGTRLTVT.

The rearrangement links TRBV5-1 to TRBJ1-4; TRBD1 might be the D (5 bases). CDR1 and CDR2 (germline): SGHRS, YFSETQ. Trimming removed 3 bases from V and 6 bases from J, with 15 bases in between. The CDR3 spans 15 residues. This CDR3 reads CASSSGGGKYEKLFF. The CDR3 DNA sequence: TGCGCCAGCAGCTCTGGTGGGGGAAAATATGAAAAACTGTTTTTT.

The chain recombines TRBV11-2 with TRBJ2-1; 9 positions match TRBD1. The CDR3 covers 17 residues. Unmatched junction bases numbered 6, after V lost 1 base and J lost 2 bases. Germline assignment: CDR1 SGHAT and CDR2 FQNNGV. The CDR3 spells CASSLGARDRAYNEQFF. CDR3 sequence (DNA): TGTGCCAGCAGCTTAGGGGCCCGGGACAGGGCCTACAATGAGCAGTTCTTC.

A note on this clone: Given a much more abundant clone one base away, this may be a read error. At the DNA level, this CDR3 is encoded by other sequences in the same sample as well. The gene calls are TRBV11-2 and TRBJ2-5; unclear D gene. Germline CDR1 and CDR2: SGHAT and FQNNGV. CDR3 length: 11 residues. V was pared by 0 bases and J by 4 bases, with 0 bases between. The CDR3 is CASSLEETQYF. In DNA, the CDR3 is TGTGCCAGCAGCTTAGAAGAGACCCAGTACTTC.

This clone was found once. The V and J genes are TRBV10-3 and TRBJ2-5; D is perhaps TRBD1 or TRBD2 (5 bases each). The CDR3 sequence is 13 residues long. V was cut by 5 bases and J by 3 bases, with 10 bases left in between. CDR1 is ENHRY and CDR2 is SYGVKD in the germline V gene. CDR3 sequence: CAISRGREETQYF. In nucleotides, the CDR3 is TGTGCCATCAGTCGGGGCAGGGAAGAGACCCAGTACTTC.

V gene TRBV30 combines with J gene TRBJ1-1; D perhaps matches TRBD1 (5 bases). Trimming left V 2 bases short and J 0 bases short, with 10 bases between. This CDR3 contains 14 residues. Germline V gene data show CDR1 as GTSNPN and CDR2 as SVGIG (reference sequence). The chain's CDR3 is CAWSLKGMNTEAFF. DNA of the CDR3: TGTGCCTGGAGTCTTAAGGGGATGAACACTGAAGCTTTCTTT. Full variable domain (rest looked up from reference TRBV30 and TRBJ1-1): SQTIHQWPATLVQPVGSPLSLECTVEGTSNPNLYWYRQAAGRGLQLLFYSVGIGQISSEVPQNLSASRPQDRQFILSSKKLLLSDSGFYLCAWSLKGMNTEAFFGQGTRLTVV.

V usage is TRBV28 and J usage is TRBJ1-3; weak D call: TRBD1 (5 bases). In germline, CDR1 is MDHEN, CDR2 SYDVKM. The V end lost 8 bases, the J end lost 1 base, and 15 bases lay between the germline ends. This CDR3 region has 15 residues. The CDR3 region has the DNA TGTGCCAGCGTTATGGCGGGGGGATCTGGAAACACCATATATTTT. Protein sequence: CASVMAGGSGNTIYF.

The rearrangement joins TRBV6-5 to TRBJ2-7; unclear D gene. V lost 0 bases and J lost 3, with 15 bases in between. Germline CDR1 MNHEY, CDR2 SVGAGI. CDR3 size: 16 residues. CDR3 in amino acids: CASSYSGQYAHYEQYF. The CDR3 region has the DNA TGTGCCAGCAGTTACTCGGGCCAATACGCACACTACGAGCAGTACTTC.

This sequence joins TRBV2 and TRBJ1-3, with 8 bases lining up with TRBD1. Trimming cost V 3 bases and J 3 bases; bases outside gene matches: 1. The length of the CDR3 is 14 residues. Germline V gene data show CDR1 as SNHLY and CDR2 as FYNNEI. CDR3 coding DNA: TGTGCCAGCAGTGAGGACAGGGTTGGAAACACCATATATTTT. It translates to CASSEDRVGNTIYF.

The CDR3 region is CASSFGGSGELFF. CDR3 sequence (DNA): TGTGCCAGCAGCTTCGGGGGCTCCGGGGAGCTGTTTTTT. This chain connects TRBV7-9 to TRBJ2-2, with D possibly called TRBD1 or TRBD2 (6 bases each). This CDR3 has 13 residues. Trimming took off 3 bases at V and 6 bases at J, with 8 bases between the two ends. Germline-derived CDR1 and CDR2 are SEHNR and FQNEAQ (reference sequence). The entire variable domain, with the rest obtained from reference TRBV7-9 and TRBJ2-2, is as follows: DTGVSQNPRHKITKRGQNVTFRCDPISEHNRLYWYRQTLGQGPEFLTYFQNEAQLEKSRLLSDRFSAERPKGSFSTLEIQRTEQGDSAMYLCASSFGGSGELFFGEGSRLTVL.

V usage is TRBV10-1 and J usage is TRBJ2-1, with 10 positions matching TRBD2. CDR1 and CDR2 (germline): WNHNN, SYGVQD (reference sequence). The J segment lost 3 bases and the V segment lost 0 bases, leaving 2 bases of the junction unmatched. The CDR3 has 16 residues. In DNA form, the CDR3 reads TGCGCCAGCAGTGAGTCTCTAGCGGGAGACTACAATGAGCAGTTCTTC. It codes for CASSESLAGDYNEQFF.

The J gene is TRBJ1-5, the V gene TRBV28; the match to TRBD1 covers 10 bases. This CDR3 is 14 amino acids long. CDR1 and CDR2 from the germline V gene are MDHEN and SYDVKM. Unmatched junction bases numbered 1, after V lost 4 bases and J lost 4 bases. CDR3 DNA: TGTGCCAGCAGTTCGGGACAGGGGAATCAGCCCCAGCATTTT. Protein product: CASSSGQGNQPQHF.

The chain links TRBV2 to TRBJ2-7; maybe TRBD1 (7 bases). The CDR3 length is 19 residues. Germline CDR1 SNHLY, CDR2 FYNNEI. The CDR3 protein is CGTEAEKQGTTGRTYEQYF. CDR3 coding DNA: TGTGGTACGGAGGCCGAAAAACAGGGGACGACGGGGAGGACCTACGAGCAGTACTTC. Full variable domain (remainder filled in from reference TRBV2 and TRBJ2-7): EPEVTQTPSHQVTQMGQEVILRCVPISNHLYFYWYRQILGQKVEFLVSFYNNEISEKSEIFDDQFSVERPDGSNFTLKIRSTKLEDSAMYFCGTEAEKQGTTGRTYEQYFGPGTRLTVT.

The chain uses TRBV28 and TRBJ1-4; D call uncertain. V was clipped by 6 bases and J by 7 bases, with 15 bases between them. Germline CDR1 is MDHEN and CDR2 is SYDVKM. The length of the CDR3 is 14 residues. The CDR3 DNA follows: TGTGCCAGCAGACCTCGACGGTCTTCTGAAAAACTGTTTTTT. Translating it yields CASRPRRSSEKLFF.